This paragraph covers one T cell receptor beta chain sequence. The authors' processing: Junction-only sequences without quality scores came from ImmunoSEQ, so filtering differed. Libraries were prepared by immunoSEQ multiplex PCR; TCRdb keeps only in-frame clonotypes and omits some of them. The V and J calls and clone size were taken over from that table, and D and trimming were inferred from the DNA. The data show 1.5 million to 2.5 million clones, over 85% seen once. This specimen belongs to a study of shared clonotypes between healthy human individuals. CDR1 is PRHDT, CDR2 FYEKMQ, per germline (reference sequence). The CDR3 consists of 17 residues. Trimming removed 5 bases from V and 2 bases from J, with 19 bases in between. CD45RO-negative CD8 cells positively selected for CCR7 made up the naive population, which excluded terminally differentiated effector memory CD45RA+ cells. Among the donors, all were Caucasian adults who lived in Nashville, Tennessee.

The rearrangement links TRBV13 to TRBJ2-1; the D gene is possibly TRBD2 (7 bases). The sequence came from a man between 18 and 29 years old in good health. The source material was naive CD8+ T cells sorted from blood. CDR3 in DNA: TGTGCCAGCAGCCCGGCGGGGGCGGGAGACCCCTACAATGAGCAGTTCTTC. It translates to CASSPAGAGDPYNEQFF.